The present entry profiles one TCR beta chain with its context. Antigen unknown. The entry originates in a study of Ad26.COV2.S vaccination and SARS-CoV-2 variants. Study results and limitations: Vaccinees reportedly had broad spike-specific CD8+ and CD4+ T cell responses. Vaccine recipients posted higher spike-specific TCR breadth than their placebo counterparts.

Trimming stripped 2 bases from V and 3 bases from J, with 7 bases between. CDR1 is MNHEY and CDR2 is SVGAGI in the germline V gene. CDR3 length equals 13 residues. Assay used: immunoSEQ multiplex PCR; TCRdb lists only in-frame clones, some missing. The sample lists around 370,000 clones; 92% were seen once. This receptor was taken from a human donor who had recovered from COVID-19. The rearrangement links TRBV6-5 to TRBJ2-5, with D unresolved. The starting material was peripheral blood, obtained after recovery from COVID-19. The CDR3 sequence: CASSYKGKETQYF. Written as DNA, the CDR3 is TGTGCCAGCAGTTACAAGGGAAAAGAGACCCAGTACTTC.